The 14 T cell receptor beta chains below were found in one sample sequenced in a study of cytomegalovirus exposure and HLA in healthy donors. PCR primers comprised 60 Vbeta and 13 Jbeta primers. Profiling relied on immunoSEQ multiplex PCR, and the TCRdb table lists in-frame clones only, not all of them. This table holds roughly 68,000 clones, roughly four fifths found once. The source material was PBMCs. These receptors were collected from a woman in her twenties or thirties in good health and CMV-seropositive.

This chain links TRBV7-6 with TRBJ2-6; TRBD1 agrees at 7 bases. Per the germline V gene, CDR1 is SGHVS and CDR2 is FNYEAQ. J was trimmed by 0 bases and V by 5 bases; bases with no gene match: 1. The CDR3 runs to 15 residues. The CDR3 bases are TGTGCCAGCAGCCACAGGGGCTCTGGGGCCAACGTCCTGACTTTC. Translated: CASSHRGSGANVLTF. The full variable domain, completed using reference TRBV7-6 and TRBJ2-6, is GAGVSQSPRYKVTKRGQDVALRCDPISGHVSLYWYRQALGQGPEFLTYFNYEAQQDKSGLPNDRFSAERPEGSISTLTIQRTEQRDSAMYRCASSHRGSGANVLTFGAGSRLTVL.

The chain uses TRBV6-5 and TRBJ1-5, with no clear D. Trimming left V 4 bases short and J 5 bases short, with 12 bases between. Germline CDR1 is MNHEY and CDR2 is SVGAGI. The CDR3 consists of 14 residues. Here the CDR3 DNA reads TGTGCCAGCAGTTTACGGACTGGGGATCAGCCCCAGCATTTT. Translation gives CASSLRTGDQPQHF.

The V and J genes are TRBV28 and TRBJ2-3; 12 bases agree with TRBD2. Looked up from germline, CDR1 is MDHEN and CDR2 is SYDVKM. The CDR3 sequence is 15 residues long. V gave up 6 bases and J gave up 4 bases; unmatched junction bases: 5. CDR3 in amino acids: CASSLAGGPADTQYF. CDR3 in DNA: TGTGCCAGCAGCCTAGCGGGAGGGCCCGCAGATACGCAGTATTTT.

The chain carries TRBV15 and TRBJ2-1, with TRBD2 identical over 7 bases. The CDR3 is 15 residues long. Germline trimming cut 4 bases from V and 5 bases from J; bases unmatched to any gene: 8. CDR1 and CDR2 (germline): LNHNV, YYDKDF (reference sequence). The CDR3 region is CATSNWLAADNEQFF. The CDR3 DNA follows: TGTGCCACCAGCAATTGGCTAGCGGCCGACAATGAGCAGTTCTTC.

CDR3 region: CASSQGVGVSTDTQYF. The CDR3 DNA reads as TGTGCCAGCAGCCAAGGGGTGGGAGTAAGTACAGATACGCAGTATTTT. The chain has TRBV4-2 and TRBJ2-3, with D possibly TRBD2 on 5 matching bases. Trimming removed 1 base from V and 3 bases from J, with 14 bases in between. This CDR3 is 16 amino acids long. CDR1 LGHNA and CDR2 YNFKEQ come from the germline V gene.

The chain recombines TRBV6-6 with TRBJ2-7; 11 nucleotides agree with TRBD1. Germline CDR1 is MNHNY and CDR2 is SVGAGI (reference sequence). J gave up 7 bases and V 2 bases, and 10 bases lay outside the gene matches. The CDR3 spans 16 residues. The CDR3: CASSYPHGQGAKEQYF. The CDR3 coding sequence is TGTGCCAGCAGTTACCCCCACGGACAGGGGGCGAAAGAGCAGTACTTC.

A word on this clone: An end of the junction differs from the germline gene, which may be a read error. The chain uses TRBV20-1 and TRBJ2-1; D is unresolved. Germline V CDR1 and CDR2: DFQATT, SNEGSKA (reference sequence). This CDR3 spans 11 amino acids. The CDR3 DNA reads TGTCAGTCTACCTCGGCCCTACGCGGGTTCTTC. Its translation: CQSTSALRGFF.

This chain joins TRBV29-1 and TRBJ1-1; a possible D gene is TRBD1 (5 bases). The CDR3 is made up of 13 amino acids. Germline V gene lookup returns CDR1 SQVTM and CDR2 ANQGSEA. Trimming removed 4 bases at V and 1 base at J, with 10 bases between. CDR3 in DNA: TGCAGCGTTGGTCTACAGGCGAACACTGAAGCTTTCTTT. Translating it yields CSVGLQANTEAFF.

This clone was detected once. One end of the junction is discordant with germline, which a read error may explain. Within the sample, other DNA sequences also encode this same CDR3. V and J are TRBV10-3 and TRBJ1-1; D call uncertain. This CDR3 has 16 amino acids. CDR1 and CDR2 from the germline V gene are ENHRY and SYGVKD. The CDR3 nucleotides are TGCGCCATCCAAAGCCCCGATTGGTCGGGGAACACTGAAGCTTTCTTT. It is translated as CAIQSPDWSGNTEAFF.

This rearrangement joins TRBV10-3 to TRBJ1-3; 8 nucleotides align to TRBD1. The CDR3 sequence is 15 residues long. J gave up 0 bases and V 6 bases, and 4 bases lay outside the gene matches. In germline, CDR1 is ENHRY, CDR2 SYGVKD. The CDR3 protein is CAIRSTGGSGNTIYF. DNA of the CDR3: TGTGCCATCAGGTCCACAGGGGGCTCTGGAAACACCATATATTTT.

This sequence joins TRBV9 and TRBJ2-3; 8 bases line up with TRBD2. V gave up 0 bases and J gave up 4 bases; unmatched junction bases: 7. The CDR3 extends over 16 amino acids. Germline CDR1 is SGDLS and CDR2 is YYNGEE. CDR3 sequence (DNA): TGTGCCAGCAGCGTAGCTCGGAGCGGGAGTTCAGATACGCAGTATTTT. Its translation is CASSVARSGSSDTQYF. Using reference TRBV9 and TRBJ2-3 for the parts outside the CDR3, the full variable domain is DSGVTQTPKHLITATGQRVTLRCSPRSGDLSVYWYQQSLDQGLQFLIQYYNGEERAKGNILERFSAQQFPDLHSELNLSSLELGDSALYFCASSVARSGSSDTQYFGPGTRLTVL.

This chain joins TRBV6-6 and TRBJ1-2; perhaps TRBD1 as D (6 bases). Germline V gene sequence: CDR1 MNHNY, CDR2 SVGAGI (reference sequence). Trimming shortened V by 0 bases and J by 2 bases, and 7 bases separated the two germline ends. CDR3 length: 14 amino acids. The CDR3 protein is CASSYSDSNYGYTF. The CDR3 DNA reads TGTGCCAGCAGTTACTCGGACAGCAACTATGGCTACACCTTC.

A note on this clone: The same CDR3 is also encoded by other DNA sequences in this sample. This chain uses TRBV9 with TRBJ2-2; perhaps TRBD1 as D (5 bases). The CDR3 is 14 residues long. The germline gives CDR1 SGDLS, CDR2 YYNGEE. V was trimmed by 1 base and J by 1 base, leaving 5 bases between them. The CDR3 coding sequence is TGTGCCAGCAGCGTAACAGGGAACACCGGGGAGCTGTTTTTT. Its translation is CASSVTGNTGELFF. The whole variable domain, filled in from reference TRBV9 and TRBJ2-2, reads DSGVTQTPKHLITATGQRVTLRCSPRSGDLSVYWYQQSLDQGLQFLIQYYNGEERAKGNILERFSAQQFPDLHSELNLSSLELGDSALYFCASSVTGNTGELFFGEGSRLTVL.

The V gene is TRBV6-5, the J gene TRBJ2-3; 8 nucleotides line up with TRBD2. V lost 4 bases and J lost 0; bases outside the gene matches: 3. This CDR3 comprises 15 residues. CDR1 is MNHEY and CDR2 is SVGAGI in the germline V gene. The CDR3 spells CASSLAGTSTDTQYF. For the CDR3, the DNA is TGTGCCAGCAGTTTAGCGGGAACGAGCACAGATACGCAGTATTTT.